This is a list of T cell receptor beta chains from one sample in a study of beta chain features in type 1 diabetes. Sequencing used immunoSEQ multiplex PCR; TCRdb keeps in-frame clones, though not all of them. The sample shows 970,000 or so clones, roughly 17% of them seen only once. The sequenced material came from naive CD4+ T cells from blood. The origin of the receptors is a woman aged 18-29 years in good health. The CDR3 runs from the conserved cysteine through the conserved F or W. A D gene is named only where the DNA matches it firmly. Clone size is stated in some rows and not others, as once, few, many or a class when expanded.

V gene: TRBV7-2; J gene: TRBJ2-7; D gene: -; clone size: once; CDR3 protein: CASSPTRDIYEQYF; CDR3 DNA: TGTGCCAGCAGCCCTACCCGGGACATTTACGAGCAGTACTTC
V gene: TRBV18; J gene: TRBJ2-1; D gene: TRBD2; clone size: -; CDR3 protein: CASSPGLDHYNEQFF; CDR3 DNA: TGTGCCAGCTCACCAGGACTAGATCACTACAATGAGCAGTTCTTC
V gene: TRBV11-2; J gene: TRBJ2-5; D gene: -; clone size: -; CDR3 protein: CASSFWRAGLETQYF; CDR3 DNA: TGTGCCAGCAGCTTTTGGCGCGCGGGTTTGGAGACCCAGTACTTC
V gene: TRBV29-1; J gene: TRBJ1-2; D gene: TRBD1; clone size: -; CDR3 protein: CSVVQGAYGYTF; CDR3 DNA: TGCAGCGTTGTCCAGGGGGCCTATGGCTACACCTTC
V gene: TRBV5-1; J gene: TRBJ2-5; D gene: TRBD1; clone size: -; CDR3 protein: CASSSDRPEETQYF; CDR3 DNA: TGCGCCAGCAGCTCGGACAGGCCAGAAGAGACCCAGTACTTC
V gene: TRBV2; J gene: TRBJ2-6; D gene: -; clone size: few; CDR3 protein: CASSHRTGANVLTF; CDR3 DNA: TGTGCCAGCAGCCACCGAACCGGGGCCAACGTCCTGACTTTC
V gene: TRBV6-5; J gene: TRBJ2-7; D gene: -; clone size: few; CDR3 protein: CASSFYREYEQYF; CDR3 DNA: TGTGCCAGCAGTTTCTACCGGGAATACGAGCAGTACTTC
V gene: TRBV6-5; J gene: TRBJ1-2; D gene: -; clone size: -; CDR3 protein: CASSLRGHQSGYTF; CDR3 DNA: TGTGCCAGCAGTTTGAGGGGCCACCAAAGCGGCTACACCTTC
V gene: TRBV11-2; J gene: TRBJ2-7; D gene: -; clone size: few; CDR3 protein: CASSLVVGSHEQYF; CDR3 DNA: TGTGCCAGCAGCTTAGTTGTAGGGTCTCACGAGCAGTACTTC
V gene: TRBV19; J gene: TRBJ1-5; D gene: TRBD1; clone size: few; CDR3 protein: CASKPGQGINQPQHF; CDR3 DNA: TGTGCCAGTAAACCGGGACAGGGTATCAATCAGCCCCAGCATTTT
V gene: TRBV5-5; J gene: TRBJ2-5; D gene: TRBD2; clone size: few; CDR3 protein: CASRSMVAGQETQYF; CDR3 DNA: TGTGCCAGCAGGTCCATGGTAGCGGGCCAAGAGACCCAGTACTTC
V gene: TRBV12-2; J gene: TRBJ2-5; D gene: -; clone size: -; CDR3 protein: CASRLRTGQETQYF; CDR3 DNA: TGTGCAAGTCGCTTAAGGACAGGACAAGAGACCCAGTACTTC
V gene: TRBV20-1; J gene: TRBJ1-1; D gene: -; clone size: few; CDR3 protein: CSARGQVQAFF; CDR3 DNA: TGCAGTGCTAGGGGGCAGGTTCAAGCTTTCTTT
V gene: TRBV5-4; J gene: TRBJ2-1; D gene: -; clone size: -; CDR3 protein: CASSPGGTGYNEQFF; CDR3 DNA: TGTGCCAGCAGCCCCGGAGGAACCGGCTACAATGAGCAGTTCTTC
V gene: TRBV5-1; J gene: TRBJ2-6; D gene: -; clone size: few; CDR3 protein: CASGSGGAGANVLTF; CDR3 DNA: TGCGCCAGCGGCAGTGGGGGGGCCGGGGCCAACGTCCTGACTTTC
V gene: TRBV29-1; J gene: TRBJ2-5; D gene: TRBD2; clone size: few; CDR3 protein: CSVGLAKETQYF; CDR3 DNA: TGCAGCGTTGGACTAGCGAAAGAGACCCAGTACTTC
V gene: TRBV19; J gene: TRBJ2-3; D gene: -; clone size: -; CDR3 protein: CASSIAPNGRDTQYF; CDR3 DNA: TGTGCCAGTAGTATAGCTCCCAACGGGAGAGATACGCAGTATTTT
V gene: TRBV6-5; J gene: TRBJ2-3; D gene: TRBD1; clone size: -; CDR3 protein: CASSGQGGTDTQYF; CDR3 DNA: TGTGCCAGCTCGGGACAGGGGGGCACAGATACGCAGTATTTT
V gene: TRBV11-1; J gene: TRBJ2-1; D gene: -; clone size: -; CDR3 protein: CASSLVGEDEQFF; CDR3 DNA: TGTGCCAGCAGCTTAGTCGGAGAGGATGAGCAGTTCTTC
V gene: TRBV7-9; J gene: TRBJ1-2; D gene: -; clone size: -; CDR3 protein: CASSPSAQGRGYGYTF; CDR3 DNA: TGTGCCAGCAGCCCCTCGGCCCAGGGACGGGGCTATGGCTACACCTTC
V gene: TRBV7-6; J gene: TRBJ2-7; D gene: TRBD2; clone size: -; CDR3 protein: CASSLGSGSFYEQYF; CDR3 DNA: TGTGCCAGCAGCTTAGGTAGCGGGAGTTTTTACGAGCAGTACTTC
V gene: TRBV11-2; J gene: TRBJ1-4; D gene: -; clone size: few; CDR3 protein: CASSLLANNEKLFF; CDR3 DNA: TGTGCCAGCAGCTTATTAGCTAATAATGAAAAACTGTTTTTT
V gene: TRBV7-2; J gene: TRBJ1-2; D gene: -; clone size: -; CDR3 protein: CASSPRGLNYGYTF; CDR3 DNA: TGTGCCAGCAGCCCACGGGGACTGAATTATGGCTACACCTTC
V gene: TRBV9; J gene: TRBJ2-5; D gene: -; clone size: few; CDR3 protein: CASSVGGSSETQYF; CDR3 DNA: TGTGCCAGCAGCGTAGGAGGGAGCTCGGAGACCCAGTACTTC
V gene: TRBV15; J gene: TRBJ2-2; D gene: -; clone size: few; CDR3 protein: CATSPRALTELFF; CDR3 DNA: TGTGCCACCAGCCCCCGGGCCCTGACCGAGCTGTTTTTT
V gene: TRBV27; J gene: TRBJ2-6; D gene: -; clone size: -; CDR3 protein: CASSFSGANVLTF; CDR3 DNA: TGTGCCAGCAGTTTCTCCGGGGCCAACGTCCTGACTTTC
V gene: TRBV7-9; J gene: TRBJ2-5; D gene: -; clone size: few; CDR3 protein: CASSPRDWQETQYF; CDR3 DNA: TGTGCCAGCAGCCCCCGGGACTGGCAAGAGACCCAGTACTTC
V gene: TRBV7-2; J gene: TRBJ2-7; D gene: TRBD2; clone size: few; CDR3 protein: CASSLAGTSGTREQYF; CDR3 DNA: TGTGCCAGCAGCTTAGCTGGGACTAGCGGGACCCGCGAGCAGTACTTC
V gene: TRBV20-1; J gene: TRBJ1-1; D gene: -; clone size: -; CDR3 protein: CSVSTNTEAFF; CDR3 DNA: TGCAGCGTTTCGACGAACACTGAAGCTTTCTTT
V gene: TRBV9; J gene: TRBJ1-1; D gene: -; clone size: few; CDR3 protein: CASSVGQANTEAFF; CDR3 DNA: TGTGCCAGCAGCGTAGGCCAGGCGAACACTGAAGCTTTCTTT
V gene: TRBV4-2; J gene: TRBJ2-2; D gene: -; clone size: few; CDR3 protein: CASSQATKLKTGELFF; CDR3 DNA: TGTGCCAGCAGCCAAGCCACGAAACTAAAAACCGGGGAGCTGTTTTTT
V gene: TRBV5-1; J gene: TRBJ2-7; D gene: -; clone size: few; CDR3 protein: CASSPGTHYEQYF; CDR3 DNA: TGCGCCAGCAGCCCCGGGACTCACTACGAGCAGTACTTC
V gene: TRBV10-3; J gene: TRBJ2-3; D gene: TRBD2; clone size: -; CDR3 protein: CAISSTSGSYTQYF; CDR3 DNA: TGTGCCATCAGCTCTACTAGCGGGAGTTATACGCAGTATTTT
V gene: TRBV5-6; J gene: TRBJ2-1; D gene: -; clone size: few; CDR3 protein: CASSPGQGNRNEQFF; CDR3 DNA: TGTGCCAGCAGCCCGGGCCAGGGGAACCGTAATGAGCAGTTCTTC
V gene: TRBV28; J gene: TRBJ2-5; D gene: TRBD2; clone size: few; CDR3 protein: CASRSKAGGEETQYF; CDR3 DNA: TGTGCCAGCAGGTCAAAAGCGGGAGGGGAAGAGACCCAGTACTTC
V gene: TRBV10-3; J gene: TRBJ2-4; D gene: -; clone size: -; CDR3 protein: CAISGRVGAKNIQYF; CDR3 DNA: TGTGCCATCAGTGGGAGGGTTGGGGCCAAAAACATTCAGTACTTC
V gene: TRBV18; J gene: TRBJ2-3; D gene: TRBD1; clone size: few; CDR3 protein: CASSPTTGGWTDTQYF; CDR3 DNA: TGTGCCAGCTCACCAACGACAGGGGGTTGGACAGATACGCAGTATTTT
V gene: TRBV11-2; J gene: TRBJ1-5; D gene: -; clone size: -; CDR3 protein: CASSTSPDQPQHF; CDR3 DNA: TGTGCCAGCAGCACATCCCCCGACCAGCCCCAGCATTTT
V gene: TRBV2; J gene: TRBJ1-5; D gene: TRBD1; clone size: -; CDR3 protein: CASSGDSAPNQPQHF; CDR3 DNA: TGTGCCAGCAGTGGGGACAGCGCCCCAAATCAGCCCCAGCATTTT
V gene: TRBV5-5; J gene: TRBJ2-2; D gene: -; clone size: -; CDR3 protein: CASSLYGVANTGELFF; CDR3 DNA: TGTGCCAGCAGCTTGTACGGAGTCGCGAACACCGGGGAGCTGTTTTTT